The subject of this entry is one T cell receptor beta chain. For TCRbeta, the library was prepared with unique molecular identifiers. TCRdb processed the PCR reads anew with MiXCR; each CDR3 protein has one entry. The sample includes some 240,000 distinct CDR3 sequences, around 11% seen only once; the top ten take about 2.6%. This CDR3 comprises 15 residues. These data are taken from a study of T-cell reconstitution after alpha-beta-depleted transplantation in children. The sample in question was PBMCs from the stem cell graft donor, obtained from the stem cell graft. The receptor comes from a human donor who donated a stem cell graft to a child with acute lymphoblastic leukemia. The chain couples TRBV21-1 to TRBJ1-2; whether TRBD1, the table's D call, matches the DNA was not checked. TRBV21-1 is reported as a pseudogene. CDR3 in amino acids: CASSMRGGNYYGYTF. In nucleotides, the CDR3 is TGTGCCAGCAGCATGCGGGGCGGTAACTACTATGGCTACACCTTC.